This note documents a single T cell receptor beta chain sequence. TCRdb reprocessed the RT-PCR reads via MiXCR and lists one record per CDR3 protein. The sample yields a few hundred thousand distinct CDR3 sequences, more than 35% seen once. Germline loops: CDR1 GTSNPN, CDR2 SVGIG (reference sequence). The germline V and J ends were trimmed by 4 bases and 8 bases, with 10 bases remaining between them. There are 11 residues in the CDR3. The data are from a study of patients and donors after allogeneic stem cell transplantation. This chain links TRBV30 with TRBJ2-3; D not resolved. The sequenced sample consisted of blood, either unsorted or a sorted T cell fraction (not recorded which). The TCR sequence derives from a human donor who was either an allogeneic HSCT recipient or a stem cell or donor lymphocyte infusion donor (not recorded which). It is not recorded whose cells these are; they may come from a transplant donor. The CDR3 region has the DNA TGTGCCTGGATGGACGCCCTTACGCAGTATTTT. It codes for CAWMDALTQYF.